This T cell receptor beta chain was identified during a study of cytomegalovirus exposure and HLA in healthy donors. The study's findings and limits: Researchers reported from a later analysis that most CMV-associated TCR beta chains appeared HLA-restricted. Later analysis placed DRB1 highest and HLA-C lowest in TCR association rates, which differed by HLA locus. An analysis that was carried out later associated 17,000 or so TCR beta sequences with HLA alleles at 0.05 false discovery rate. Previous analysis showed most TCR beta V segments were productive about 87% or about 30% of the time.

With regard to this clone: Its antigen is not known. Distinct nucleotide sequences in the sample also encode this CDR3.

Primers included in the PCR were 60 Vbeta and 13 Jbeta primers. Profiling relied on immunoSEQ multiplex PCR, and the TCRdb table lists in-frame clones only, not all of them. Among about 85,000 clones listed, roughly 80% were seen once. V lost 1 base and J 1 base, leaving 5 bases between the germline ends. The CDR3 is made up of 13 amino acids. Germline lookup yields CDR1 SGHDT and CDR2 YYEEEE. This chain links TRBV5-6 with TRBJ1-1; D gene uncertain. The receptor was isolated from a woman between 50 and 59 years old in good health and CMV-seropositive. The specimen was PBMCs. CDR3 sequence reads: CASSLTGNTEAFF. In DNA form, the CDR3 reads TGTGCCAGCAGCTTGACGGGGAACACTGAAGCTTTCTTT. The full variable domain, in which reference TRBV5-6 and TRBJ1-1 provide the parts outside the CDR3, is DAGVTQSPTHLIKTRGQQVTLRCSPKSGHDTVSWYQQALGQGPQFIFQYYEEEERQRGNFPDRFSGHQFPNYSSELNVNALLLGDSALYLCASSLTGNTEAFFGQGTRLTVV.